These 27 T cell receptor beta chains were all obtained from the same sample, sequenced in a study of blood T cell repertoires in COVID-19. Only in-frame clones appear in the TCRdb table, and some are missing; sequencing was by immunoSEQ multiplex PCR. Here the sample spans around 140,000 clones, 85% to 90% being singletons. What was sequenced was peripheral blood. The receptor set was obtained from a man aged 60-69 years with COVID-19, enrolled during active disease.

CDR3 sequence reads: CASSRLAGRDEQFF. The CDR3 nucleotides read TGTGCCAGTAGTAGACTAGCGGGGAGGGATGAGCAGTTCTTC. The chain employs TRBV19 and TRBJ2-1, with 11 bases aligning to TRBD2. Germline assignment: CDR1 LNHDA and CDR2 SQIVND (reference sequence). The CDR3 extends over 14 amino acids. The V gene end was trimmed by 4 bases and the J gene end by 8 bases; junction bases not matched to a gene: 4.

The chain links TRBV10-1 to TRBJ2-1; 11 bases are shared with TRBD1. CDR1 is WNHNN and CDR2 is SYGVQD in the germline V gene (reference sequence). V dropped 4 bases and J dropped 2; count of bases not matched to a gene: 1. The CDR3 is 15 residues long. The CDR3 protein is CASSGDRGAYNEQFF. The CDR3 nucleotides are TGCGCCAGCAGTGGGGACAGGGGGGCCTACAATGAGCAGTTCTTC.

This sequence joins TRBV4-3 and TRBJ1-2; possible D gene TRBD1, 6 bases. The CDR3 spans 15 residues. The germline V gene encodes CDR1 LGHNA and CDR2 YSLEER. Trimming removed 4 bases from V and 0 bases from J, with 12 bases in between. In DNA, the CDR3 is TGCGCCAGCAGCCTCGACAGGCGCGCTAACTATGGCTACACCTTC. Translation: CASSLDRRANYGYTF.

The chain couples TRBV19 to TRBJ2-7; TRBD1 is a possible D gene (5 bases). The CDR3 has 13 amino acids. Per germline, CDR1 LNHDA and CDR2 SQIVND (reference sequence). V was cut by 3 bases and J by 2 bases, with 8 bases left in between. CDR3 loop: CASSMTATYEQYF. The CDR3 coding sequence is TGTGCCAGTAGTATGACAGCTACCTACGAGCAGTACTTC.

J is TRBJ1-6 and V is TRBV18; 7 bases are a match to TRBD1. Per germline, CDR1 KGHSH and CDR2 LQKENI. Losses at the gene ends were 5 bases for V and 3 bases for J; bases not matched to a gene: 4. CDR3 length equals 15 residues. The CDR3 sequence: CASSMGQIYNSPLHF. The CDR3 DNA reads TGTGCCAGCTCAATGGGACAGATCTATAATTCACCCCTCCACTTT.

As regards this clone: Its ends do not fully match the called genes, so a read error is possible. The V and J genes are TRBV7-7 and TRBJ2-2; 7 bases align to TRBD2. From germline, CDR1 is SSHAT and CDR2 FNYEAQ (reference sequence). CDR3 length: 16 residues. The CDR3 coding sequence is TGTGCTAGCAGCGCCTCGGGGGGACCGAACACCGGGGAGCTGTTTTTT. Translated: CASSASGGPNTGELFF.

The chain recombines TRBV6-5 with TRBJ1-5, with D possibly TRBD1 on 5 matching bases. Looked up from germline, CDR1 is MNHEY and CDR2 is SVGAGI. The CDR3 contains 14 residues. Trimming stripped 6 bases from V and 2 bases from J, with 11 bases between. CDR3 nucleotide sequence: TGTGCCAGCAGCCTGCGGGACCGCAATCAGCCCCAGCATTTT. This gives the protein CASSLRDRNQPQHF.

The chain couples TRBV3-1 (or the pseudogene TRBV3-2) to TRBJ1-4; D perhaps matches TRBD1 (6 bases). Germline CDR1 reads LGHDT; CDR2 reads YNNKEL (reference sequence). V lost 5 bases and J 4 bases, leaving 17 bases between the germline ends. The CDR3 sequence is 16 residues long. CDR3 DNA: TGTGCCAGCAGCTATCGAGATCAGGGGTTTAATGAAAAACTGTTTTTT. This encodes CASSYRDQGFNEKLFF.

The chain uses TRBV10-3 and TRBJ2-5, with TRBD1 matching 8 bases. The CDR3 is made up of 19 amino acids. Germline CDR1 reads ENHRY; CDR2 reads SYGVKD. Germline trimming cut 2 bases from V and 0 bases from J; bases unmatched to any gene: 14. The CDR3 loop is CAISEEDSGGRGYQETQYF. In DNA form, the CDR3 reads TGTGCCATCAGTGAGGAAGACTCAGGGGGCCGGGGGTACCAAGAGACCCAGTACTTC.

This chain joins TRBV18 and TRBJ1-4, with a tentative D call TRBD1 (6 bases). The germline V gene encodes CDR1 KGHSH and CDR2 LQKENI. This CDR3 has 15 amino acids. Trimming removed 3 bases at V and 7 bases at J, with 15 bases between. The DNA for the CDR3 is TGTGCCAGCTCACCGTCCAGGGGCCCATCTGAAAAACTGTTTTTT. Translating it yields CASSPSRGPSEKLFF.

This rearrangement joins TRBV5-6 to TRBJ1-2, with TRBD1 matching over 12 bases. Unmatched junction bases numbered 11, after V lost 4 bases and J lost 7 bases. Germline assignment: CDR1 SGHDT and CDR2 YYEEEE. The CDR3 covers 16 residues. DNA of the CDR3: TGTGCCAGCAGCACGACCGGGACAGGGGGCAGATTTGGCTACACCTTC. It encodes CASSTTGTGGRFGYTF.

A note on this clone: Other DNA sequences in the same sample also yield this CDR3. The chain links TRBV30 to TRBJ1-5; 7 bases align to TRBD1. Trimming took 1 base from V and 4 from J; bases not matched to a gene: 4. Germline-derived CDR1 and CDR2 are GTSNPN and SVGIG (reference sequence). The CDR3 contains 14 residues. CDR3 bases: TGTGCCTGGAGTGGGGGACAGTCTAATCAGCCCCAGCATTTT. Translated, it gives CAWSGGQSNQPQHF.

The V call is TRBV11-2, the J call TRBJ1-2; the match to TRBD1 covers 8 bases. There are 18 residues in the CDR3. Germline CDR1 is SGHAT and CDR2 is FQNNGV. J lost 4 bases, V lost 1 base, and 14 bases had no gene match. The CDR3 sequence: CASSLGIGSGTGGYGYTF. In DNA form, the CDR3 reads TGTGCCAGCAGCTTAGGTATTGGGTCCGGGACAGGAGGCTATGGCTACACCTTC.

The chain uses TRBV5-1 and TRBJ2-1; no clear D gene. V lost 5 bases and J lost 8, with 17 bases in between. From germline, CDR1 is SGHRS and CDR2 YFSETQ. The CDR3 extends over 14 amino acids. The CDR3 nucleotides are TGCGCCAGCAGGGCTCCTAGACTCGGTGATGAGCAGTTCTTC. Residues: CASRAPRLGDEQFF.

This sequence joins TRBV18 and TRBJ1-5, with D hard to call. The germline V gene has CDR1 KGHSH and CDR2 LQKENI. V shed 3 bases and J shed 2 bases, with 14 bases lying between them. The CDR3 extends over 16 amino acids. CDR3 sequence reads: CASSPAGPGGNQPQHF. CDR3 coding DNA: TGTGCCAGCTCACCGGCAGGCCCCGGGGGCAATCAGCCCCAGCATTTT.

The rearrangement joins TRBV9 to TRBJ1-1; possibly TRBD1 for D (6 bases). The CDR3 loop spans 14 amino acids. Germline V gives CDR1 SGDLS, CDR2 YYNGEE. The ends were cut back, 3 bases at V and 6 bases at J, with 15 bases in the middle. The DNA for the CDR3 is TGTGCCAGCAGCGAGGCACAGGGACGGGCTGAAGCTTTCTTT. Translated, it gives CASSEAQGRAEAFF.

Only a few counts were recorded for this clone. This rearrangement joins TRBV27 to TRBJ1-2, with 8 bases fitting TRBD1. The CDR3 spans 15 residues. Trimming cost V 8 bases and J 7 bases; bases outside gene matches: 15. Germline V gene data show CDR1 as MNHEY and CDR2 as SMNVEV (reference sequence). The CDR3 region is CASRKSGGGLAGYTF. The CDR3 region has the DNA TGTGCCAGCCGTAAGTCAGGGGGCGGCTTAGCTGGCTACACCTTC.

This clone was seen only once. The CDR3 is CASSSRSGGPGNTIYF. The CDR3 bases are TGTGCCAGCAGCTCTCGCTCCGGAGGGCCTGGAAACACCATATATTTT. V usage is TRBV3-1 (or the pseudogene TRBV3-2) and J usage is TRBJ1-3, with unresolved D. The CDR3 is 16 residues long. Germline V gene sequence: CDR1 LGHDT, CDR2 YNNKEL (reference sequence). Trimming stripped 5 bases from V and 2 bases from J, with 16 bases between.

V usage is TRBV5-1 and J usage is TRBJ2-6; no clear D. This CDR3 region has 14 residues. With 7 bases removed from V and 0 bases from J, the gap between germline ends came to 8 bases. Germline CDR1 SGHRS, CDR2 YFSETQ. The CDR3 reads CASRVNSGANVLTF. CDR3 bases: TGCGCCAGCCGGGTGAACTCTGGGGCCAACGTCCTGACTTTC.

The chain uses TRBV30 and TRBJ1-1; unclear D gene. Germline V gives CDR1 GTSNPN, CDR2 SVGIG (reference sequence). The V and J ends lost 3 bases and 5 bases respectively, with 13 bases between them. The CDR3 consists of 13 residues. This CDR3 reads CAWRDGGRTEAFF. CDR3 DNA: TGTGCCTGGAGGGACGGAGGACGAACTGAAGCTTTCTTT.

The chain carries TRBV4-3 and TRBJ1-2, with D possibly matching TRBD1 (5 bases). V was pared by 2 bases and J by 4 bases, with 14 bases between. The germline V gene has CDR1 LGHNA and CDR2 YSLEER. This CDR3 has 15 amino acids. The DNA of the CDR3 is TGCGCCAGCAGCCAACAACCCGACAGCTTCTATGGCTACACCTTC. Translating gives CASSQQPDSFYGYTF.

This clone was seen a single time. This chain connects TRBV20-1 to TRBJ1-5, with a tentative D call TRBD1 (5 bases). This CDR3 spans 15 amino acids. Germline CDR1 and CDR2: DFQATT and SNEGSKA (reference sequence). V lost 3 bases to trimming and J lost 3 bases, with 15 bases between them. CDR3 DNA sequence: TGCAGTGCTAGTGTGGTCGGAGGGGACAATCAGCCCCAGCATTTT. This translates into CSASVVGGDNQPQHF.

This clone was detected many times. This sequence joins TRBV5-4 and TRBJ1-1; no reliable D call. The V gene lost 0 bases and the J gene lost 4 bases, with 13 bases spanning the gap. The CDR3 totals 15 residues. Per the germline V gene, CDR1 is SGHNT and CDR2 is YYREEE (reference sequence). CDR3 residues: CASSLGAGRGTEAFF. The CDR3 DNA reads as TGTGCCAGCAGCTTGGGGGCCGGACGGGGCACTGAAGCTTTCTTT.

The count of this clone is one. The rearrangement links TRBV7-9 to TRBJ1-2, with 10 bases aligning to TRBD1. V dropped 5 bases and J dropped 8; count of bases not matched to a gene: 5. The CDR3 length is 13 residues. Per germline, CDR1 SEHNR and CDR2 FQNEAQ (reference sequence). In DNA, the CDR3 is TGTGCCAGCAGCAGGGGACAGGGGAGAGGCTACACCTTC. Protein sequence: CASSRGQGRGYTF. Full variable domain (missing parts from reference TRBV7-9 and TRBJ1-2): DTGVSQNPRHKITKRGQNVTFRCDPISEHNRLYWYRQTLGQGPEFLTYFQNEAQLEKSRLLSDRFSAERPKGSFSTLEIQRTEQGDSAMYLCASSRGQGRGYTFGSGTRLTVV.

A few counts support this clone. The chain employs TRBV28 and TRBJ1-6; D is undetermined. Trimming removed 2 bases from V and 1 base from J, with 6 bases in between. This CDR3 region has 15 residues. Germline CDR1 and CDR2: MDHEN and SYDVKM. For the CDR3, the DNA is TGTGCCAGCAGTTTACCCCCGTCCTATAATTCACCCCTCCACTTT. It translates to CASSLPPSYNSPLHF.

The chain is built from TRBV5-6 and TRBJ1-2; 12 bases match TRBD1. The junction had 6 bases not matched to a gene; V was cut back by 4 bases and J by 5 bases. This CDR3 contains 15 residues. Germline CDR1 SGHDT, CDR2 YYEEEE. CDR3 sequence: CASSLPGQGAYGYTF. For the CDR3, the DNA is TGTGCCAGCAGCCTGCCGGGACAGGGGGCTTATGGCTACACCTTC.

This clone occurred a few times. Other DNA sequences in this sample translate to the same CDR3. V usage is TRBV7-3 and J usage is TRBJ1-1, with D possibly being TRBD1 (5 bases). The CDR3 contains 13 residues. V shed 1 base and J shed 3 bases, with 6 bases lying between them. Germline CDR1 and CDR2: SGHTA and FQGTGA. The CDR3 reads CASSLIGDTEAFF. The CDR3 region has the DNA TGTGCCAGCAGCTTAATAGGGGACACTGAAGCTTTCTTT.